Shown below are 27 T cell receptor beta chains from a single sample sequenced in a study of T cell responses to AZD1222 COVID-19 vaccine (dated by TCRdb to the early 2020s). The library was generated by the immunoSEQ multiplex PCR assay. TCRdb's version of the immuneACCESS table is confined to in-frame rearrangements and falls short of the full clone set. An unresolved V gene accounts for under half of the shortfall where checked; the remainder is of unknown origin. Across this sample there are some 200,000 clones, with approximately 93% seen only once. Roughly 3.8% of the sample is in the top ten clones. The meaning of the sample's time point label: baseline before first vaccination. The source was peripheral blood, collected on day 0 of AZD1222 vaccination. These receptors were collected from an adult in good health.

This clone was seen a single time. CDR3 coding DNA: TGTGCCAGCAGCTTTGAGACTAACTATGGCTACACCTTC. It is translated as CASSFETNYGYTF. The rearrangement joins TRBV5-4 to TRBJ1-2; D unresolved. CDR1 and CDR2 (germline): SGHNT, YYREEE (reference sequence). CDR3 length equals 13 residues. Trimming stripped 2 bases from V and 0 bases from J, with 5 bases between.

J is TRBJ1-2 and V is TRBV10-3, with D tentatively TRBD1 (5 bases). This CDR3 has 14 residues. Between the trimmed V and J ends, which lost 2 bases and 8 bases, there was a span of 15 bases. Looked up from germline, CDR1 is ENHRY and CDR2 is SYGVKD. The DNA for the CDR3 is TGTGCCATCAGTGAGGAAGGGGACCTCTACGGCTACACCTTC. Translation: CAISEEGDLYGYTF.

The rearrangement uses TRBV10-2 and TRBJ1-2, with D maybe TRBD1 (5 bases). Trimming stripped 6 bases from V and 4 bases from J, with 15 bases between. The CDR3 loop spans 14 amino acids. The germline V gene encodes CDR1 WSHSY and CDR2 SAAADI. The CDR3 nucleotides read TGCGCCAGCAGGAGTGGGCAGGGACGCTATGGCTACACCTTC. As protein: CASRSGQGRYGYTF.

The chain has TRBV13 and TRBJ2-5; possibly TRBD1 or TRBD2 for D (6 bases each). Germline lookup yields CDR1 PRHDT and CDR2 FYEKMQ (reference sequence). V gave up 5 bases and J gave up 4 bases, with 8 bases separating them. The CDR3 runs to 12 residues. The CDR3 protein is CASSGGRETQYF. The CDR3 DNA reads TGTGCCAGCAGCGGGGGGCGAGAGACCCAGTACTTC.

CDR3 bases: TGCGCCAGCAGCCAGGACAGTGCCAACACCGGGGAGCTGTTTTTT. This translates into CASSQDSANTGELFF. The V gene is TRBV5-1, the J gene TRBJ2-2; the D gene is possibly TRBD1 (6 bases). Trimming removed 4 bases from V and 2 bases from J, with 12 bases in between. This CDR3 comprises 15 residues. Germline CDR1 and CDR2: SGHRS and YFSETQ.

This clone came up once. The chain is built from TRBV6-5 and TRBJ2-7, with a tentative D call TRBD2 (7 bases). Germline CDR1 reads MNHEY; CDR2 reads SVGAGI. Between the trimmed V and J ends, which lost 6 bases and 3 bases, there was a span of 18 bases. This CDR3 comprises 15 residues. The CDR3 here is CASRLGGGLLYEQYF. The CDR3 DNA follows: TGTGCCAGCAGGCTAGGCGGGGGCCTACTCTACGAGCAGTACTTC.

The rearrangement uses TRBV3-1 (or the pseudogene TRBV3-2) and TRBJ1-2; 7 bases line up with TRBD1. The germline V gene encodes CDR1 LGHDT and CDR2 YNNKEL (reference sequence). The junction had 7 bases not matched to a gene; V was cut back by 1 base and J by 5 bases. The CDR3 covers 15 residues. CDR3 sequence: CASSQGPGQSYGYTF. The CDR3 bases are TGTGCCAGCAGCCAAGGTCCGGGACAGTCATATGGCTACACCTTC.

V gene TRBV6-1 combines with J gene TRBJ2-7; no firm D call. Deletions cut 0 bases from V and 4 bases from J, with 13 bases between. CDR1 is MNHNS, CDR2 SASEGT, per germline. The CDR3 runs 15 residues. In nucleotides, the CDR3 is TGTGCCAGCAGTGAAGCCCAGAACAGCAGGTACGAGCAGTACTTC. Residues: CASSEAQNSRYEQYF.

The chain carries TRBV5-4 and TRBJ1-2; no clear D. The CDR3 extends over 16 amino acids. Germline CDR1 and CDR2: SGHNT and YYREEE (reference sequence). Trimming took off 4 bases at V and 3 bases at J, with 19 bases between the two ends. Here the CDR3 reads CASSPKMKGWDYGYTF. For the CDR3, the DNA is TGTGCCAGCAGCCCGAAAATGAAGGGATGGGACTATGGCTACACCTTC. Together with reference TRBV5-4 and TRBJ1-2, the CDR3 gives the full variable domain: ETGVTQSPTHLIKTRGQQVTLRCSSQSGHNTVSWYQQALGQGPQFIFQYYREEENGRGNFPPRFSGLQFPNYSSELNVNALELDDSALYLCASSPKMKGWDYGYTFGSGTRLTVV.

The chain recombines TRBV3-1 (or the pseudogene TRBV3-2) with TRBJ1-1; D may be TRBD1 (6 bases). The germline CDR1 and CDR2 sequences are LGHDT and YNNKEL (reference sequence). V was pared by 3 bases and J by 4 bases, with 18 bases between. The CDR3 spans 16 residues. In DNA form, the CDR3 reads TGTGCCAGCAGCCAGCTAAGCGGGGGGCTGAGCACTGAAGCTTTCTTT. As protein: CASSQLSGGLSTEAFF.

This clone occurred once. The CDR3 sequence: CASSRRPTEAFF. The CDR3 nucleotides are TGTGCCAGCAGCCGACGGCCCACTGAAGCTTTCTTT. The chain is built from TRBV11-2 and TRBJ1-1; D gene uncertain. The V end was cut by 5 bases, the J end by 4 bases, with 8 bases between. Germline CDR1 SGHAT, CDR2 FQNNGV. The CDR3 has 12 residues.

V is TRBV19 and J is TRBJ1-2; D not certain. CDR1 is LNHDA and CDR2 is SQIVND in the germline V gene (reference sequence). This CDR3 region has 13 residues. Trimming took off 3 bases at V and 4 bases at J, with 9 bases between the two ends. Here the CDR3 DNA reads TGTGCCAGTAGTATTCGGGCGGGCTATGGCTACACCTTC. Amino acids: CASSIRAGYGYTF.

V and J are TRBV7-2 and TRBJ1-5; TRBD1 matches at 10 bases. CDR1 is SGHTA, CDR2 FQGNSA, per germline. The CDR3 covers 16 residues. The ends lost 5 bases at V and 3 bases at J; junction bases unmatched: 7. In nucleotides, the CDR3 is TGTGCCAGCAGCCCTGGGACAGGGGTAGTCAATCAGCCCCAGCATTTT. Translation: CASSPGTGVVNQPQHF.

V gene TRBV28 combines with J gene TRBJ1-2; the match to TRBD1 covers 10 bases. V dropped 7 bases and J dropped 6; count of bases not matched to a gene: 11. Germline CDR1 MDHEN, CDR2 SYDVKM. The CDR3 has 15 amino acids. CDR3 region: CASNKPGTGVHGYTF. In DNA form, the CDR3 reads TGTGCCAGCAACAAACCCGGGACAGGGGTGCATGGCTACACCTTC.

The CDR3 sequence is CASSFDLQGRGEQYF. In nucleotides, the CDR3 is TGTGCCAGCAGCTTTGACCTACAGGGTCGGGGCGAGCAGTACTTC. The J gene is TRBJ2-7, the V gene TRBV12-1; the DNA was not compared with TRBD1, the D call given in the table. TRBV12-1 is recorded as a pseudogene. The CDR3 totals 15 residues.

The chain links TRBV4-1 to TRBJ2-5; 8 bases are a match to TRBD2. Germline CDR1 MGHRA, CDR2 YSYEKL. V lost 0 bases to trimming and J lost 0 bases; unmatched junction nucleotides: 9. The CDR3 length is 18 residues. CDR3 sequence reads: CASSQDGKGLADQETQYF. Written as DNA, the CDR3 is TGCGCCAGCAGCCAAGATGGGAAAGGACTAGCCGACCAAGAGACCCAGTACTTC.

The gene calls are TRBV5-8 and TRBJ2-1; D possibly corresponds to TRBD2 (6 bases). V lost 2 bases, J lost 6 bases, and 9 bases lay in between. CDR1 SGHTS and CDR2 YDEGEE come from the germline V gene. The CDR3 is 13 amino acids. The DNA for the CDR3 is TGTGCCAGCAGCTTCGGGGGAACCAATGAGCAGTTCTTC. Translation: CASSFGGTNEQFF.

The gene calls are TRBV5-5 and TRBJ2-7; D is ambiguous. Trimming stripped 2 bases from V and 6 bases from J, with 12 bases between. The CDR3 is made up of 13 amino acids. In germline, CDR1 is SGHKS, CDR2 YYEKEE (reference sequence). CDR3 residues: CASSFYGRSEQYF. In DNA form, the CDR3 reads TGTGCCAGCAGCTTCTACGGCAGGTCCGAGCAGTACTTC.

The chain couples TRBV19 to TRBJ1-2; D ambiguous. CDR3 length: 14 amino acids. Germline CDR1 reads LNHDA; CDR2 reads SQIVND (reference sequence). Trimming cost V 4 bases and J 0 bases, with 9 bases left between them. As DNA, the CDR3 is TGTGCCAGTAGTACCGTACCTACTAACTATGGCTACACCTTC. Its protein product is CASSTVPTNYGYTF.

The rearrangement links TRBV6-5 to TRBJ1-3; no clear D gene. This CDR3 region has 14 residues. Germline loops: CDR1 MNHEY, CDR2 SVGAGI. V was cut by 2 bases and J by 2 bases, with 7 bases left in between. The CDR3 DNA is TGTGCCAGCAGTTACGAGGGTGCTGGAAACACCATATATTTT. It encodes CASSYEGAGNTIYF.

The rearrangement links TRBV4-1 to TRBJ1-1, with a tentative D call TRBD1 (5 bases). Trimming removed 3 bases from V and 2 bases from J, with 13 bases in between. The germline V gene encodes CDR1 MGHRA and CDR2 YSYEKL. The CDR3 spans 15 residues. The CDR3 loop is CASSQTGPSNTEAFF. In DNA, the CDR3 is TGCGCCAGCAGCCAGACGGGACCTTCCAACACTGAAGCTTTCTTT.

The chain has TRBV6-4 and TRBJ2-1; 7 bases map to TRBD2. CDR1 and CDR2 from the germline V gene are MRHNA and SNTAGT. This CDR3 comprises 14 residues. The trim removed 5 bases at V and 5 bases at J, leaving 6 bases unmatched. The CDR3 region is CASSLQRGDNEQFF. CDR3 bases: TGTGCCAGCAGTCTCCAGCGGGGAGACAATGAGCAGTTCTTC.

The chain uses TRBV6-1 and TRBJ1-2; 7 positions agree with TRBD1. The J segment lost 8 bases and the V segment lost 0 bases, leaving 6 bases of the junction unmatched. Germline V gives CDR1 MNHNS, CDR2 SASEGT. The CDR3 totals 14 residues. CDR3 region: CASSEAWTGDGYTF. The CDR3, as DNA: TGTGCCAGCAGTGAAGCCTGGACAGGAGACGGCTACACCTTC.

The chain is built from TRBV10-2 and TRBJ1-3; TRBD1 might be the D (5 bases). Germline V gives CDR1 WSHSY, CDR2 SAAADI. The V and J ends lost 7 bases and 2 bases respectively, with 15 bases between them. This CDR3 comprises 15 residues. The CDR3 nucleotides read TGCGCCAGCACGAAAGAGACAGCCCCTGGAAACACCATATATTTT. This encodes CASTKETAPGNTIYF.

The chain links TRBV6-5 to TRBJ1-4; perhaps TRBD1 as D (6 bases). V was pared by 5 bases and J by 4 bases, with 11 bases between. This CDR3 is built from 14 residues. Germline V gene lookup returns CDR1 MNHEY and CDR2 SVGAGI. Here the CDR3 reads CASSRTENNEKLFF. Written as DNA, the CDR3 is TGTGCCAGCAGTAGGACAGAAAATAATGAAAAACTGTTTTTT.

This clone was detected once. This chain uses TRBV3-1 (or the pseudogene TRBV3-2) with TRBJ1-5; D call uncertain. Germline V lookup: CDR1 LGHDT, CDR2 YNNKEL (reference sequence). CDR3 length equals 11 residues. V dropped 4 bases and J dropped 5 bases, with 3 bases sitting between them. The CDR3 spells CASSLDQPQHF. CDR3 coding DNA: TGTGCCAGCAGCCTTGATCAGCCCCAGCATTTT.

The rearrangement uses TRBV29-1 and TRBJ2-2; TRBD2 aligns across 7 bases. With 5 bases clipped from V and 6 bases from J, the junction kept 3 bases outside the gene matches. Germline V gives CDR1 SQVTM, CDR2 ANQGSEA. The CDR3 spans 12 residues. This CDR3 reads CSVSRGAGELFF. In DNA form, the CDR3 reads TGCAGCGTTAGCCGGGGGGCCGGGGAGCTGTTTTTT.